These 24 T cell receptor beta chains were all obtained from the same sample, sequenced in a study of tumor-infiltrating lymphocytes in primary liver carcinoma. A constant-region primer primed TCR beta cDNA synthesis from 400 to 550 ng of total RNA. Modified slightly, ARM-PCR produced TCR beta libraries over three nested multiplex PCR rounds. TRBV1-TRBV30 forward primers paired with a C-beta reverse primer drove the first two PCR rounds, roughly 10 cycles each. MiXCR was run by TCRdb on the multiplex PCR reads, yielding one entry per CDR3 protein. This sample has about 330,000 distinct CDR3 sequences, with roughly two thirds found just once. Germline DNA was extracted too, while blood RNA derived from unsorted whole blood. The specimen sequenced was peripheral blood. The receptors come from a man aged 35-49 years with primary liver carcinoma and hepatitis B virus infection.

This clonotype was recorded a few times. A much larger clone differs by one base, so this may be a read error. CDR3 sequence (DNA): TGTGCCAGCAGTGAATTGTCCGGCCTTTACGCCTTC. Its protein is CASSELSGLYAF. This chain uses TRBV6-2 or TRBV6-3 with TRBJ1-2; D not certain. CDR1 is MNHEY and CDR2 is SVGEGT in the germline V gene. This CDR3 has 12 amino acids.

On this clonotype itself: One base away lies a much larger clone, so this may be a sequencing read error. The chain combines TRBV7-9 with TRBJ2-1; 9 bases are a match to TRBD2. The CDR3 extends over 18 amino acids. Germline loops: CDR1 SEHNR, CDR2 FQNEAQ (reference sequence). J gave up 8 bases and V 1 base, and 15 bases lay outside the gene matches. The CDR3 here is CASSLVATSGPEGDEQFF. In DNA form, the CDR3 reads TGTGCCAGCAGCTTAGTGGCTACTAGCGGGCCTGAGGGCGATGAGCAGTTCTTC.

This clonotype occurred many times. The rearrangement uses TRBV7-8 and TRBJ2-2; unclear D gene. V was pared by 3 bases and J by 3 bases, with 8 bases between. The CDR3 loop spans 14 amino acids. The germline CDR1 and CDR2 sequences are SGHVS and FQNEAQ. The DNA of the CDR3 is TGTGCCAGCAGCTTGGGGTCGTACACCGGGGAGCTGTTTTTT. Its protein product is CASSLGSYTGELFF.

This clonotype was counted only a few times. This may arise from a read error, as a much more abundant clone is one base away. J is TRBJ2-7 and V is TRBV4-2; possibly TRBD1 or TRBD2 for D (5 bases each). V was pared by 5 bases and J by 8 bases, with 19 bases between. The CDR3 consists of 14 residues. CDR1 and CDR2 from the germline V gene are LGHNA and YNFKEQ. The CDR3 sequence: CASSGGVGDSKQYF. The CDR3 nucleotides are TGTGCCAGCAGCGGGGGAGTCGGCGATTCCAAGCAGTACTTC.

Points on this clonotype: A junction end diverges from the germline sequence, so it may reflect a read error. The chain combines TRBV10-2 with TRBJ2-5; D remains ambiguous. CDR1 and CDR2 from the germline V gene are WSHSY and SAAADI. This CDR3 is 13 amino acids long. As DNA, the CDR3 is TGCGCCAGCAGATTAGCTGGAGAAGAGACCCAGAACTTC. Encoded protein: CASRLAGEETQNF.

This clonotype was picked up a small number of times. The J gene is TRBJ2-2, the V gene TRBV5-1, with D uncertain. This CDR3 is 15 amino acids long. Trimming left V 2 bases short and J 2 bases short, with 10 bases between. From germline, CDR1 is SGHRS and CDR2 YFSETQ. The CDR3 nucleotides are TGCGCCAGCAGCTTAGACGGCTCCAACACCGGGGAGCTGTTTTTT. Protein: CASSLDGSNTGELFF. Supplemented by reference TRBV5-1 and TRBJ2-2, the full variable domain reads KAGVTQTPRYLIKTRGQQVTLSCSPISGHRSVSWYQQTPGQGLQFLFEYFSETQRNKGNFPGRFSGRQFSNSRSEMNVSTLELGDSALYLCASSLDGSNTGELFFGEGSRLTVL.

The chain uses TRBV29-1 and TRBJ1-4, with D possibly matching TRBD1 (6 bases). Trimming left V 4 bases short and J 7 bases short, with 13 bases between. CDR1 is SQVTM, CDR2 ANQGSEA, per germline. The CDR3 totals 13 residues. The CDR3 region is CSVGRGRSEKLFF. CDR3 DNA sequence: TGCAGCGTTGGCCGGGGGCGGAGTGAAAAACTGTTTTTT.

On this clonotype: It is likely a read error, because the conserved phenylalanine at the end of the CDR3 is missing. The chain joins TRBV12-3 or TRBV12-4 to TRBJ2-2, with a weak D call TRBD2 (5 bases). This CDR3 has 14 residues. V shed 6 bases and J shed 1 base, with 9 bases lying between them. The CDR3 region has the DNA TGTGCCAGCAGGGGAGATCGGAACACCGGGGAGCTGTTTCTT. Amino acids: CASRGDRNTGELFL.

The chain is built from TRBV2 and TRBJ2-5; D might be TRBD2 (5 bases). This CDR3 region has 14 residues. The germline V gene encodes CDR1 SNHLY and CDR2 FYNNEI. Trimming cost V 3 bases and J 5 bases, with 13 bases left between them. DNA for the CDR3: TGTGCCAGCAGTGATTACCGGACGGGGGAGACCCAGTACTTC. It codes for CASSDYRTGETQYF.

This clonotype was recorded at least ten times. The rearrangement uses TRBV11-1 and TRBJ2-5; D may be TRBD2 (6 bases). The V end was cut by 1 base, the J end by 0 bases, with 18 bases between. Germline values: CDR1 SGHAT, CDR2 FQDESV (reference sequence). CDR3 size: 18 residues. The CDR3 nucleotides read TGTGCCAGCAGCTTAGATTTCGGCAATGGGAGGTACCAAGAGACCCAGTACTTC. It specifies CASSLDFGNGRYQETQYF. The entire variable domain, with the rest obtained from reference TRBV11-1 and TRBJ2-5, is as follows: EAEVAQSPRYKITEKSQAVAFWCDPISGHATLYWYRQILGQGPELLVQFQDESVVDDSQLPKDRFSAERLKGVDSTLKIQPAELGDSAMYLCASSLDFGNGRYQETQYFGPGTRLLVL.

V usage is TRBV11-2 and J usage is TRBJ2-7; TRBD2 matches at 11 bases. The CDR3 covers 15 residues. CDR1 is SGHAT, CDR2 FQNNGV, per germline. CDR3 in amino acids: CVISSPGLAAYEQYF. The CDR3 DNA follows: TGTGTCATCAGCTCTCCGGGACTAGCGGCTTACGAGCAGTACTTC.

This clonotype was seen a few times. A much larger clone is a single base away; this may be a read error. The CDR3 end shows no conserved phenylalanine or tryptophan, and so a read error is likely. V gene TRBV6-5 combines with J gene TRBJ1-2, with D possibly being TRBD1 (5 bases). V was pared by 5 bases and J by 4 bases, with 14 bases between. The CDR3 is 14 amino acids. Germline loops: CDR1 MNHEY, CDR2 SVGAGI. CDR3 nucleotide sequence: TGTGCCAGCAGTCTCGACAGTAAACCCTATGGCTACACCCTC. Translation: CASSLDSKPYGYTL.

This clonotype was seen at least ten times. The V gene is TRBV29-1, the J gene TRBJ1-2; D might be TRBD1 (5 bases). The V and J ends lost 3 bases and 3 bases respectively, with 20 bases between them. Germline assignment: CDR1 SQVTM and CDR2 ANQGSEA. The CDR3 covers 16 residues. The CDR3 bases are TGCAGCGTTGAGGGAGACAGTTCCGGCGCCTACTATGGCTACACCTTC. This encodes CSVEGDSSGAYYGYTF. Full variable domain (remainder filled in from reference TRBV29-1 and TRBJ1-2): SAVISQKPSRDICQRGTSLTIQCQVDSQVTMMFWYRQQPGQSLTLIATANQGSEATYESGFVIDKFPISRPNLTFSTLTVSNMSPEDSSIYLCSVEGDSSGAYYGYTFGSGTRLTVV.

This clonotype has at least ten counts. The genes are TRBV6-1 and TRBJ2-3; weak D call: TRBD1 (6 bases). Trimming took 0 bases from V and 3 from J, leaving 7 bases between them. The CDR3 is 14 residues long. Germline CDR1 and CDR2: MNHNS and SASEGT. CDR3 sequence: CASSEATGTDTQYF. The CDR3 DNA reads as TGTGCCAGCAGTGAAGCAACAGGGACAGATACGCAGTATTTT.

As regards this clonotype: Compared with germline, one end of the junction differs, possibly owing to a read error. The chain is built from TRBV11-2 and TRBJ2-1; 8 bases are shared with TRBD2. The CDR3 has 15 residues. Per germline, CDR1 SGHAT and CDR2 FQNNGV. In DNA, the CDR3 is TGTGCCAGTAGCTTAGACCAGCGGGAGAACAATGAGCAGTTCTTC. Translating it yields CASSLDQRENNEQFF. Supplemented by reference TRBV11-2 and TRBJ2-1, the full variable domain reads EAGVAQSPRYKIIEKRQSVAFWCNPISGHATLYWYQQILGQGPKLLIQFQNNGVVDDSQLPKDRFSAERLKGVDSTLKIQPAKLEDSAVYLCASSLDQRENNEQFFGPGTRLTVL.

This CDR3 reads CASSLLVSGSEQYF. CDR3 nucleotide sequence: TGTGCCAGCAGTTTACTGGTTAGCGGGAGCGAGCAGTACTTC. The genes are TRBV12-3 or TRBV12-4 and TRBJ2-7, with 9 bases fitting TRBD2. The trim removed 2 bases at V and 6 bases at J, leaving 5 bases unmatched. This CDR3 is 14 amino acids long.

V gene TRBV4-2 combines with J gene TRBJ2-1; a weak D match, TRBD1 (6 bases). This CDR3 has 14 residues. The germline CDR1 and CDR2 sequences are LGHNA and YNFKEQ. The V end lost 1 base, the J end lost 10 bases, and 14 bases lay between the germline ends. The CDR3 nucleotides read TGTGCCAGCAGCCAAGGTCCCCTCAGGGGCGAGCAGTTCTTC. Its protein is CASSQGPLRGEQFF.

To note about this clonotype: A much larger clone lies one base from this, so it may be a read error. The chain uses TRBV6-5 and TRBJ1-2; no reliable D call. The germline CDR1 and CDR2 sequences are MNHEY and SVGAGI. V lost 7 bases and J 6 bases, leaving 12 bases between the germline ends. The CDR3 length is 12 residues. The CDR3 is CASKEGTDGYTF. The CDR3 DNA sequence: TGTGCCAGCAAGGAGGGCACAGATGGCTACACCTTC.

This chain joins TRBV11-2 and TRBJ2-1; the match to TRBD2 covers 11 bases. In germline, CDR1 is SGHAT, CDR2 FQNNGV. The CDR3 is 17 amino acids. V shed 1 base, J shed 10 bases, and the junction held 12 bases outside the gene matches. CDR3 in DNA: TGTGCCAGCAGCTTAGTCGGGGGACTAGCGGTCTCCGTCGAGCAGTTCTTC. Translating it yields CASSLVGGLAVSVEQFF.

Comments on this clonotype: An end of the junction differs from the germline gene, which may be a read error. This sequence joins TRBV6-6 and TRBJ2-2; 11 nucleotides agree with TRBD2. Germline CDR1 MNHNY, CDR2 SVGAGI (reference sequence). The CDR3 covers 18 residues. DNA of the CDR3: TGTGCCAGCAGTTACACTAGCGGGAGTTTAAGGTCGTCTGGGGACCTGTTTTTT. It codes for CASSYTSGSLRSSGDLFF.

Concerning this clonotype itself: With a much larger clone just one base away, this may be a read error. The chain is built from TRBV6-5 and TRBJ2-2; unclear D gene. In germline, CDR1 is MNHEY, CDR2 SVGAGI. The length of the CDR3 is 13 residues. Between the trimmed V and J ends, which lost 7 bases and 8 bases, there was a span of 14 bases. This chain's CDR3 is CASNKGPAGELFF. The CDR3 bases are TGTGCCAGCAATAAAGGACCGGCGGGGGAGCTGTTTTTT.

Points on this clonotype: A read error may explain this, as a much larger clone is one base away. The rearrangement links TRBV6-1 to TRBJ2-7, with D perhaps TRBD2 (5 bases). The CDR3 is 15 amino acids. Germline V gene data show CDR1 as MNHNS and CDR2 as SASEGT. Trimming cost V 8 bases and J 3 bases, with 20 bases left between them. Here the CDR3 DNA reads TGTGCCAGCGACCCACTCCTTGGAGGAAGCTACGAGCAGTACTTC. Encoded protein: CASDPLLGGSYEQYF.

The chain carries TRBV7-9 and TRBJ2-6, with TRBD1 as a possible D gene (6 bases). The CDR3 loop spans 18 amino acids. CDR1 and CDR2 from the germline V gene are SEHNR and FQNEAQ (reference sequence). V lost 4 bases and J 0 bases, leaving 16 bases between the germline ends. CDR3 DNA sequence: TGTGCCAGCAGCTATCGACAGGACGACAGCTCTGGGGCCAACGTCCTGACTTTC. It encodes CASSYRQDDSSGANVLTF.

The count of this clonotype is one. This may come from a read error, since a much larger clone is one base off. The chain is built from TRBV6-5 and TRBJ1-2; 7 bases map to TRBD1. Per germline, CDR1 MNHEY and CDR2 SVGAGI. Trimming removed 7 bases from V and 0 bases from J; junction bases left unmatched: 5. The CDR3 runs to 14 residues. This chain's CDR3 is CASTHRGANYGYTF. CDR3 coding DNA: TGTGCCAGCACCCACAGGGGAGCTAACTATGGCTACACCTTC.